These 32 T cell receptor beta chains originate from one sample sequenced in a study of OX40 agonist ivuxolimab in advanced cancers. The protocol was immunoSEQ multiplex PCR, while the TCRdb copy is restricted to in-frame clones and leaves out a portion. This table has about 67,000 clones, more than 75% appearing once. The starting material was CD4+ or CD8+ T cells sorted from blood, obtained in a trial of the OX40 agonist ivuxolimab. The receptors originated from an adult with an advanced solid tumor such as melanoma, head and neck, liver or kidney cancer.

V and J are TRBV18 and TRBJ1-3, with 8 bases identical to TRBD1. The CDR3 runs to 16 residues. V dropped 3 bases and J dropped 2; count of bases not matched to a gene: 6. Germline lookup yields CDR1 KGHSH and CDR2 LQKENI. CDR3 DNA sequence: TGTGCCAGCTCACCCGGACAGGGAGCGACTGGAAACACCATATATTTT. It yields the protein CASSPGQGATGNTIYF. The variable domain in full, with the rest retrieved from reference TRBV18 and TRBJ1-3, is NAGVMQNPRHLVRRRGQEARLRCSPMKGHSHVYWYRQLPEEGLKFMVYLQKENIIDESGMPKERFSAEFPKEGPSILRIQQVVRGDSAAYFCASSPGQGATGNTIYFGEGSWLTVV.

The V call is TRBV2, the J call TRBJ1-1; D gene unclear. Trimming left V 6 bases short and J 1 base short, with 12 bases between. The CDR3 covers 14 residues. Germline assignment: CDR1 SNHLY and CDR2 FYNNEI. The CDR3 spells CASRARTENTEAFF. CDR3 DNA sequence: TGTGCCAGCAGGGCCCGGACGGAGAACACTGAAGCTTTCTTT.

The chain recombines TRBV6-5 with TRBJ2-1; D not resolved. Trimming took 6 bases from V and 2 from J, leaving 14 bases between them. The CDR3 covers 15 residues. Germline V gives CDR1 MNHEY, CDR2 SVGAGI. Here the CDR3 DNA reads TGTGCCAGCAGCCCGGGCCGCTCCACCTACAATGAGCAGTTCTTC. Translating gives CASSPGRSTYNEQFF.

The chain recombines TRBV29-1 with TRBJ1-1, with 7 bases identical to TRBD1. Germline lookup yields CDR1 SQVTM and CDR2 ANQGSEA. Trimming took 3 bases from V and 9 from J; bases not matched to a gene: 10. The CDR3 is made up of 13 amino acids. CDR3 loop: CSVDARGNLKAFF. The DNA of the CDR3 is TGCAGCGTTGACGCCAGGGGGAATTTGAAAGCTTTCTTT.

This clone was counted a few times. The V and J genes are TRBV6-4 and TRBJ2-3; no clear D. Germline assignment: CDR1 MRHNA and CDR2 SNTAGT. V dropped 0 bases and J dropped 3 bases, with 4 bases sitting between them. This CDR3 spans 13 amino acids. CDR3 sequence reads: CASSDSITDTQYF. CDR3 sequence (DNA): TGTGCCAGCAGTGACTCGATTACAGATACGCAGTATTTT.

This sequence joins TRBV2 and TRBJ2-5; 11 bases fit TRBD2. Germline CDR1 is SNHLY and CDR2 is FYNNEI. V dropped 3 bases and J dropped 7; count of bases not matched to a gene: 7. The CDR3 has 15 residues. CDR3 coding DNA: TGTGCCAGCAGTGATGAAACTAGCGGGAGAGGGACCCAGTACTTC. This gives the protein CASSDETSGRGTQYF. The entire variable domain, with the rest obtained from reference TRBV2 and TRBJ2-5, is as follows: EPEVTQTPSHQVTQMGQEVILRCVPISNHLYFYWYRQILGQKVEFLVSFYNNEISEKSEIFDDQFSVERPDGSNFTLKIRSTKLEDSAMYFCASSDETSGRGTQYFGPGTRLLVL.

The chain joins TRBV2 to TRBJ2-1, with 7 bases aligning to TRBD2. The trim removed 2 bases at V and 5 bases at J, leaving 3 bases unmatched. Germline CDR1 is SNHLY and CDR2 is FYNNEI. The CDR3 covers 14 residues. The CDR3 DNA sequence: TGTGCCAGCAGTGAAATAGGACTAGACAATGAGCAGTTCTTC. Translation: CASSEIGLDNEQFF.

V and J are TRBV5-4 and TRBJ2-3, with a weak D call TRBD2 (7 bases). Germline V gives CDR1 SGHNT, CDR2 YYREEE (reference sequence). This CDR3 spans 15 amino acids. V was shortened by 6 bases and J by 7 bases, with 21 bases between the two germline ends. CDR3 in DNA: TGTGCCAGCATGGGGAGGGGGGCCACCCTAAATACGCAGTATTTT. Translated, it gives CASMGRGATLNTQYF.

This chain joins TRBV6-5 and TRBJ1-3, with 8 positions matching TRBD1. The germline CDR1 and CDR2 sequences are MNHEY and SVGAGI. Unmatched junction bases numbered 5, after V lost 4 bases and J lost 3 bases. The CDR3 runs to 15 residues. CDR3 coding DNA: TGTGCCAGCAGTTCCCGGACAGGGATTGGAAACACCATATATTTT. This sequence encodes CASSSRTGIGNTIYF.

The V and J genes are TRBV5-1 and TRBJ1-2, with no clear D. CDR3 size: 14 residues. Looked up from germline, CDR1 is SGHRS and CDR2 is YFSETQ. Deletions cut 1 base from V and 2 bases from J, with 9 bases between. CDR3 sequence reads: CASSLSLGNYGYTF. In nucleotides, the CDR3 is TGCGCCAGCAGCTTGTCCCTCGGGAACTATGGCTACACCTTC.

The chain is built from TRBV18 and TRBJ2-3; 8 bases map to TRBD1. The V segment lost 4 bases and the J segment 2 bases; nucleotides outside the gene matches: 8. This CDR3 comprises 16 residues. From germline, CDR1 is KGHSH and CDR2 LQKENI. CDR3 residues: CASSRETGANTDTQYF. The CDR3 DNA is TGTGCCAGCTCACGGGAGACAGGGGCTAACACAGATACGCAGTATTTT. Variable domain in full (rest from reference TRBV18 and TRBJ2-3): NAGVMQNPRHLVRRRGQEARLRCSPMKGHSHVYWYRQLPEEGLKFMVYLQKENIIDESGMPKERFSAEFPKEGPSILRIQQVVRGDSAAYFCASSRETGANTDTQYFGPGTRLTVL.

The V call is TRBV9, the J call TRBJ2-2; a possible D gene is TRBD2 (6 bases). CDR3 length: 14 residues. The V and J ends lost 0 bases and 4 bases respectively, with 7 bases between them. Germline V CDR1 and CDR2: SGDLS, YYNGEE. CDR3 amino acids: CASSVDGSTGELFF. CDR3 DNA: TGTGCCAGCAGCGTAGACGGGAGCACCGGGGAGCTGTTTTTT.

The chain joins TRBV28 to TRBJ2-3; TRBD2 matches 11 bases. V trimming: 7 bases; J trimming: 1 base; junction bases outside the gene matches: 10. The germline V gene has CDR1 MDHEN and CDR2 SYDVKM. There are 17 residues in the CDR3. CDR3 bases: TGTGCCAGCATAGGTCCTAGCGGGAGGATAGGCACAGATACGCAGTATTTT. This translates into CASIGPSGRIGTDTQYF.

V and J are TRBV27 and TRBJ1-1; 8 bases are a match to TRBD1. The trim removed 4 bases at V and 0 bases at J, leaving 10 bases unmatched. The CDR3 is 17 residues long. Germline CDR1 reads MNHEY; CDR2 reads SMNVEV (reference sequence). The CDR3 spells CASSYLVGQGLNTEAFF. The CDR3 DNA reads as TGTGCCAGCAGTTATCTGGTCGGACAGGGACTGAACACTGAAGCTTTCTTT.

This clone has only one observation. This chain links TRBV19 with TRBJ1-5; D gene ambiguous. Trimming left V 6 bases short and J 11 bases short, with 14 bases between. The CDR3 runs 12 residues. CDR1 and CDR2 (germline): LNHDA, SQIVND (reference sequence). In DNA, the CDR3 is TGTGCCAGTAGCAAAAGTACGGGAGCCCAGCATTTT. Protein: CASSKSTGAQHF.

V usage is TRBV27 and J usage is TRBJ1-2, with unresolved D. This CDR3 contains 18 residues. V lost 8 bases to trimming and J lost 5 bases, with 30 bases between them. Germline V gene sequence: CDR1 MNHEY, CDR2 SMNVEV (reference sequence). CDR3 residues: CASRPLQNRQGRPYGYTF. CDR3 DNA sequence: TGTGCCAGCCGCCCCTTACAAAACCGTCAAGGAAGGCCGTATGGCTACACCTTC.

Here the CDR3 DNA reads TGTGCCAGCAGCCCCGTTGTGGGGTCGGATGAAAAACTGTTTTTT. Protein product: CASSPVVGSDEKLFF. This chain connects TRBV28 to TRBJ1-4, with D unresolved. The CDR3 sequence is 15 residues long. Trimming shortened V by 6 bases and J by 6 bases, and 17 bases separated the two germline ends. Germline CDR1 MDHEN, CDR2 SYDVKM.

The rearrangement uses TRBV6-6 and TRBJ1-1; 9 bases agree with TRBD1. The V and J ends lost 0 bases and 6 bases, in that order; junction bases with no gene match: 2. The CDR3 is made up of 14 amino acids. Germline values: CDR1 MNHNY, CDR2 SVGAGI (reference sequence). The CDR3 here is CASSYSDRGPEAFF. In nucleotides, the CDR3 is TGTGCCAGCAGTTACTCGGACAGGGGCCCTGAAGCTTTCTTT.

The rearrangement links TRBV4-2 to TRBJ2-7; 9 nucleotides align to TRBD2. Germline V gives CDR1 LGHNA, CDR2 YNFKEQ. With V trimmed by 0 bases and J by 0 bases, 15 bases remained unmatched. This CDR3 region has 20 residues. In nucleotides, the CDR3 is TGTGCCAGCAGCCAAGATGGAAGAGGAGCGGGGGGCCGTTACTCCTACGAGCAGTACTTC. Its protein product is CASSQDGRGAGGRYSYEQYF.

J is TRBJ1-2 and V is TRBV28, with TRBD1 matching over 7 bases. CDR1 is MDHEN and CDR2 is SYDVKM in the germline V gene. Trimming removed 5 bases from V and 3 bases from J; junction bases left unmatched: 3. This CDR3 spans 13 amino acids. The CDR3 DNA sequence: TGTGCCAGCAGTAATGGACAGGACTATGGCTACACCTTC. This codes for CASSNGQDYGYTF.

As DNA, the CDR3 is TGCGCCAGCAGCGTGGACAGGGGGTTTCTTGAAGCTTTCTTT. Amino acid sequence: CASSVDRGFLEAFF. The chain recombines TRBV5-1 with TRBJ1-1; 10 bases fit TRBD1. This CDR3 spans 14 amino acids. J gave up 7 bases and V 4 bases, and 7 bases lay outside the gene matches. Germline V CDR1 and CDR2: SGHRS, YFSETQ.

The chain employs TRBV30 and TRBJ2-7; 11 positions match TRBD2. Losses at the gene ends were 2 bases for V and 9 bases for J; bases not matched to a gene: 18. Germline CDR1 GTSNPN, CDR2 SVGIG (reference sequence). The CDR3 consists of 17 residues. The CDR3 DNA reads TGTGCCTGGAGTTTCCTACCTGTAGCGGGGGGGCAAACGAGGCAGTACTTC. Its protein product is CAWSFLPVAGGQTRQYF. The variable domain in full, completed from reference TRBV30 and TRBJ2-7, reads SQTIHQWPATLVQPVGSPLSLECTVEGTSNPNLYWYRQAAGRGLQLLFYSVGIGQISSEVPQNLSASRPQDRQFILSSKKLLLSDSGFYLCAWSFLPVAGGQTRQYFGPGTRLTVT.

The chain is built from TRBV9 and TRBJ2-1; 7 bases match TRBD2. This CDR3 comprises 17 residues. Unmatched junction bases numbered 17, after V lost 3 bases and J lost 8 bases. CDR1 and CDR2 (germline): SGDLS, YYNGEE. The chain's CDR3 is CASSDLSGGSIIYEQFF. The CDR3 nucleotides read TGTGCCAGCAGCGATCTCTCCGGGGGGAGTATTATCTATGAGCAGTTCTTC.

The CDR3 nucleotides read TGCGCCAGCAGCCAAGATCTGCCCACAGATACGCAGTATTTT. It translates to CASSQDLPTDTQYF. V and J are TRBV4-1 and TRBJ2-3, with D unresolved. The germline V and J ends were trimmed by 0 bases and 2 bases, with 6 bases remaining between them. The CDR3 is 14 amino acids. In germline, CDR1 is MGHRA, CDR2 YSYEKL.

The chain joins TRBV18 to TRBJ2-3; 11 positions agree with TRBD1. After removal of 3 bases from V and 6 bases from J, the junction contained 8 bases not matched to a gene. The length of the CDR3 is 16 residues. The germline V gene has CDR1 KGHSH and CDR2 LQKENI. DNA for the CDR3: TGTGCCAGCTCACCGTCACGGACAGGGGGCCCCGATACGCAGTATTTT. It codes for CASSPSRTGGPDTQYF.

This chain joins TRBV7-2 and TRBJ1-2; a possible D gene is TRBD1 (5 bases). This CDR3 is 12 amino acids long. Germline-derived CDR1 and CDR2 are SGHTA and FQGNSA. Deletions cut 3 bases from V and 5 bases from J, with 7 bases between. For the CDR3, the DNA is TGTGCCAGCAGCTTTGGGGGGTATGGCTACACCTTC. It is translated as CASSFGGYGYTF.

The chain has TRBV23-1 and TRBJ2-2, with D hard to call. TRBV23-1 is marked as an open reading frame, function uncertain. Between the trimmed V and J ends, which lost 4 bases and 2 bases, there was a span of 23 bases. The CDR3 totals 19 residues. This chain's CDR3 is CASSPRRRNQTVNTGELFF. CDR3 nucleotides: TGCGCCAGCAGTCCCAGAAGAAGGAATCAAACCGTTAACACCGGGGAGCTGTTTTTT.

This clone was observed once. The chain is built from TRBV6-5 and TRBJ2-1; 12 bases map to TRBD2. V shed 6 bases and J 7 bases; nucleotides not matched to a gene: 1. CDR3 length: 13 amino acids. The germline CDR1 and CDR2 sequences are MNHEY and SVGAGI. CDR3 bases: TGTGCCAGCAGCGGACTAGCGGGGAATGAGCAGTTCTTC. Protein sequence: CASSGLAGNEQFF.

The chain employs TRBV7-6 and TRBJ2-1; TRBD2 agrees at 7 bases. CDR3 length: 15 residues. Per the germline V gene, CDR1 is SGHVS and CDR2 is FNYEAQ. The ends lost 5 bases at V and 2 bases at J; junction bases unmatched: 6. CDR3 DNA sequence: TGTGCCAGCAGCAAAGGTGGGGGGGCCTACAATGAGCAGTTCTTC. Protein: CASSKGGGAYNEQFF. The entire variable domain, with the rest obtained from reference TRBV7-6 and TRBJ2-1, is as follows: GAGVSQSPRYKVTKRGQDVALRCDPISGHVSLYWYRQALGQGPEFLTYFNYEAQQDKSGLPNDRFSAERPEGSISTLTIQRTEQRDSAMYRCASSKGGGAYNEQFFGPGTRLTVL.

This chain joins TRBV7-9 and TRBJ1-1; D remains ambiguous. CDR1 is SEHNR and CDR2 is FQNEAQ in the germline V gene (reference sequence). V shed 1 base and J shed 4 bases, with 4 bases lying between them. The CDR3 totals 12 residues. CDR3 sequence (DNA): TGTGCCAGCAGCTTAGGCACCACTGAAGCTTTCTTT. It codes for CASSLGTTEAFF.

The genes are TRBV19 and TRBJ2-5, with 7 bases that match TRBD2. The germline gives CDR1 LNHDA, CDR2 SQIVND (reference sequence). V lost 4 bases, J lost 6 bases, and 5 bases stayed unmatched. This CDR3 spans 13 amino acids. The CDR3 region is CASSRTGGQTQYF. The CDR3 nucleotides read TGTGCCAGTAGTAGGACGGGGGGTCAGACCCAGTACTTC. Complete variable domain (other parts from reference TRBV19 and TRBJ2-5): DGGITQSPKYLFRKEGQNVTLSCEQNLNHDAMYWYRQDPGQGLRLIYYSQIVNDFQKGDIAEGYSVSREKKESFPLTVTSAQKNPTAFYLCASSRTGGQTQYFGPGTRLLVL.

The rearrangement links TRBV5-1 to TRBJ1-1; D is unclear. The CDR3 runs 14 residues. Germline CDR1 and CDR2: SGHRS and YFSETQ. Trimming removed 4 bases from V and 6 bases from J, with 16 bases in between. This chain's CDR3 is CASSPGGVGAEAFF. The CDR3, as DNA: TGCGCCAGCAGCCCGGGTGGGGTGGGCGCTGAAGCTTTCTTT.